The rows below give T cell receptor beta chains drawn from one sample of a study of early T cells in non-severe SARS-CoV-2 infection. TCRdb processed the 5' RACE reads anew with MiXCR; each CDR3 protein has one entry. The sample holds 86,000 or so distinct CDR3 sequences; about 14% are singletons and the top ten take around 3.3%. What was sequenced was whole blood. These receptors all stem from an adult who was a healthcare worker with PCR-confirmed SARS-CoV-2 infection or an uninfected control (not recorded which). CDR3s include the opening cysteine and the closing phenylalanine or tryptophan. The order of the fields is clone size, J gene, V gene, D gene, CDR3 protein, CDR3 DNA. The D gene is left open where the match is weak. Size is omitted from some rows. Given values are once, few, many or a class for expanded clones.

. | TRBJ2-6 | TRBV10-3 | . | CAISANSAGANVLTF | TGTGCCATCAGTGCGAACAGCGCTGGGGCCAACGTCCTGACTTTC
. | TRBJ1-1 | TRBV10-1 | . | CASSESGGPNTEAFF | TGCGCCAGCAGTGAGTCCGGGGGGCCGAACACTGAAGCTTTCTTT
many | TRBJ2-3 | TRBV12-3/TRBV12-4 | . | CASSLTRGVVTQYF | TGTGCCAGCAGTTTAACTAGAGGGGTGGTGACGCAGTATTTT
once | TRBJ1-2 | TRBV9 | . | CASSARQATYGYTF | TGTGCCAGCAGCGCCCGACAGGCTACCTATGGCTACACCTTC
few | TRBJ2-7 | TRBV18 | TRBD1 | CASAGGASYEQYF | TGTGCCAGTGCAGGGGGAGCGAGCTACGAGCAGTACTTC
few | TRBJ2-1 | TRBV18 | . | CASSPGDYNEQFF | TGTGCCAGCTCACCGGGGGACTACAATGAGCAGTTCTTC
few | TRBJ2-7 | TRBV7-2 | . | CASSLMGAAYEQYF | TGTGCCAGCAGCTTAATGGGGGCAGCCTACGAGCAGTACTTC
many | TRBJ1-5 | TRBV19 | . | CASNLQGFNQPQHF | TGTGCCAGTAATCTTCAGGGATTCAATCAGCCCCAGCATTTT
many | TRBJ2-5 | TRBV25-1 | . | CASSDSNQETQYF | TGTGCCAGCAGTGACAGTAACCAAGAGACCCAGTACTTC
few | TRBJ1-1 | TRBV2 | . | CASANTEAFF | TGTGCCAGCGCAAACACTGAAGCTTTCTTT
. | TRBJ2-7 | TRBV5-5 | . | CASAGLGAGTYEQYF | TGTGCCAGCGCTGGACTCGGGGCAGGCACCTACGAGCAGTACTTC
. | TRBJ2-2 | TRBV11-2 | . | CASSLGRGTGELFF | TGTGCCAGCAGCTTAGGGAGGGGCACCGGGGAGCTGTTTTTT
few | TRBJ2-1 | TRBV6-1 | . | CASSEGTRHEQFF | TGTGCCAGCAGTGAAGGCACCCGGCATGAGCAGTTCTTC
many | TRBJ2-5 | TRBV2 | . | CASKTEKTQYF | TGTGCCAGCAAGACTGAGAAGACCCAGTACTTC
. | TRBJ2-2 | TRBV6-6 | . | CASRSAGTADGELFF | TGTGCCAGCAGATCTGCAGGGACTGCAGACGGGGAGCTGTTTTTT
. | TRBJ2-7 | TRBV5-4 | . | CASSFRGQSYEQYF | TGTGCCAGCAGCTTTCGAGGGCAGTCCTACGAGCAGTACTTC
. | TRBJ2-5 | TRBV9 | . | CASSLGGAEETQYF | TGTGCCAGCAGCCTCGGGGGAGCGGAAGAGACCCAGTACTTC
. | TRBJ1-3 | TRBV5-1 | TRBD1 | CATGTGGSGNTIYF | TGCGCCACCGGGACAGGGGGCTCTGGAAACACCATATATTTT
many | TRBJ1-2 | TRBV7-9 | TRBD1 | CASILTGHLANYGYTF | TGTGCCAGCATCCTGACAGGGCACCTAGCTAACTATGGCTACACCTTC
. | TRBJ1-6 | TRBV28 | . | CATTGTGTGPLHF | TGTGCCACTACCGGGACCGGGACTGGACCCCTCCACTTT
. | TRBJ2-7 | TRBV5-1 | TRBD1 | CASSLSGQGVSEQYF | TGCGCCAGCAGCTTGTCGGGACAGGGCGTTAGCGAGCAGTACTTC
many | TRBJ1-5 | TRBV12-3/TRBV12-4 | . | CASSLGGISNQPQHF | TGTGCCAGCAGTTTAGGGGGAATTAGCAATCAGCCCCAGCATTTT
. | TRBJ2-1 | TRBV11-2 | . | CASSFSNEQFF | TGTGCCAGCAGCTTCAGTAATGAGCAGTTCTTC
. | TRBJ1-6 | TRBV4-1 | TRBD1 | CASSQAGGVSPLHF | TGCGCCAGCAGCCAAGCAGGGGGCGTATCACCCCTCCACTTT
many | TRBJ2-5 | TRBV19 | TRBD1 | CASSTTLTGGLTQYF | TGTGCCAGTAGTACGACCTTAACAGGGGGCCTGACCCAGTACTTC
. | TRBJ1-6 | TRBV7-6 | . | CASSSGTGNSPLHF | TGTGCCAGCAGCTCCGGGACGGGGAATTCACCCCTCCACTTT
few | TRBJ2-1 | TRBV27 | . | CASSLLATTFYNEQFF | TGTGCCAGCAGTTTATTGGCGACTACCTTCTACAATGAGCAGTTCTTC
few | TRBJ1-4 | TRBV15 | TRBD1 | CATSREGQGRGKLFF | TGTGCCACCAGCAGAGAGGGACAGGGGAGAGGAAAACTGTTTTTT
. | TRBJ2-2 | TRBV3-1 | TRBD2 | CASSHASGKSGTGELFF | TGTGCCAGCAGCCACGCGAGCGGGAAATCGGGCACCGGGGAGCTGTTTTTT
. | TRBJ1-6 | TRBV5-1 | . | CASSLQTQSRYSPLHF | TGCGCCAGCAGCTTGCAGACCCAGAGCCGGTATTCACCCCTCCACTTT
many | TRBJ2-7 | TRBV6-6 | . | CASSDSFYEQYF | TGTGCCAGCAGTGACAGTTTCTACGAGCAGTACTTC
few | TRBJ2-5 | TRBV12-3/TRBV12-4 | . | CASSEVQETQYF | TGTGCCAGCAGTGAGGTCCAAGAGACCCAGTACTTC
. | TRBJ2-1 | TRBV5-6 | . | CASSLELGDNEQFF | TGTGCCAGCAGCTTGGAATTGGGAGACAATGAGCAGTTCTTC
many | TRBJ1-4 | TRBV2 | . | CASTQGSGEKLFF | TGTGCCAGCACCCAGGGGTCAGGAGAAAAACTGTTTTTT
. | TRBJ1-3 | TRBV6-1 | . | CASSASYRRSGNTIYF | TGTGCCAGCAGTGCTTCCTACAGGAGATCTGGAAACACCATATATTTT
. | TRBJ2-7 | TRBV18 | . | CASSPSSGDYEQYF | TGTGCCAGCTCACCATCTTCAGGGGACTACGAGCAGTACTTC
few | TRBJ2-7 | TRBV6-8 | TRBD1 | CASSLQGSYEQYF | TGTGCCAGCAGTCTACAGGGGTCCTACGAGCAGTACTTC
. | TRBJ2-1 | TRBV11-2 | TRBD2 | CASSLEVYTSGPEQFF | TGTGCCAGCAGCTTAGAAGTATATACTAGCGGGCCTGAGCAGTTCTTC
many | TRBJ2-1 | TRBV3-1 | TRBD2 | CASSKNALAGGPGGQFF | TGTGCCAGCAGCAAGAACGCTCTAGCGGGGGGCCCGGGTGGGCAGTTCTTC
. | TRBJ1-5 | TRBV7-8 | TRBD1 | CASSAGTGFNQPQHF | TGTGCCAGCAGCGCCGGGACAGGGTTCAATCAGCCCCAGCATTTT
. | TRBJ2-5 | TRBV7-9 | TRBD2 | CASSLRLAGEETQYF | TGTGCCAGCAGCTTAAGGCTAGCGGGGGAAGAGACCCAGTACTTC
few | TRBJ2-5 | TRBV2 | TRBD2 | CASSPRLAKETQYF | TGTGCCAGCAGCCCTAGACTAGCGAAAGAGACCCAGTACTTC
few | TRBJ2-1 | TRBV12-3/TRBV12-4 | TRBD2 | CASTSSGGQSYNEQFF | TGTGCCAGCACTTCCTCGGGGGGGCAATCCTACAATGAGCAGTTCTTC
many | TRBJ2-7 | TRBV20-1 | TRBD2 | CSARRAGGADGPELEQYF | TGCAGTGCTAGGCGGGCGGGGGGCGCGGACGGGCCGGAGTTGGAGCAGTACTTC
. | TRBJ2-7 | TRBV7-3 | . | CASSLQGGVPYEQYF | TGTGCCAGCAGCTTACAGGGGGGAGTTCCCTACGAGCAGTACTTC
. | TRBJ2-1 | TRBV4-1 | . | CASSPRGVEQFF | TGCGCCAGCAGCCCAAGGGGTGTTGAGCAGTTCTTC
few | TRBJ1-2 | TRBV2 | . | CASRVRQENNYGYTF | TGTGCCAGCAGAGTTAGACAGGAAAATAACTATGGCTACACCTTC
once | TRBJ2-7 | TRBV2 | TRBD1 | CASSPLTGGYEQYF | TGTGCCAGCAGTCCACTGACAGGGGGCTACGAGCAGTACTTC
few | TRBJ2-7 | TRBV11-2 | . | CASSHIRGAENPYEQYF | TGTGCCAGCAGCCATATTAGGGGGGCGGAGAACCCCTACGAGCAGTACTTC
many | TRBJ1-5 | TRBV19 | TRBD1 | CASKIRGLSNQPQHF | TGTGCCAGTAAAATCAGGGGGTTGAGCAATCAGCCCCAGCATTTT
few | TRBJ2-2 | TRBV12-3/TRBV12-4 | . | CASSLQGGLAGELFF | TGTGCCAGCAGCCTTCAGGGGGGGCTAGCCGGGGAGCTGTTTTTT
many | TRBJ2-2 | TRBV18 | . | CASSSLGQSNTGELFF | TGTGCCAGCTCATCACTCGGACAGTCTAACACCGGGGAGCTGTTTTTT
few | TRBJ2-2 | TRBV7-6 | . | CASSLGDGELFF | TGTGCCAGCAGCTTAGGCGACGGGGAGCTGTTTTTT